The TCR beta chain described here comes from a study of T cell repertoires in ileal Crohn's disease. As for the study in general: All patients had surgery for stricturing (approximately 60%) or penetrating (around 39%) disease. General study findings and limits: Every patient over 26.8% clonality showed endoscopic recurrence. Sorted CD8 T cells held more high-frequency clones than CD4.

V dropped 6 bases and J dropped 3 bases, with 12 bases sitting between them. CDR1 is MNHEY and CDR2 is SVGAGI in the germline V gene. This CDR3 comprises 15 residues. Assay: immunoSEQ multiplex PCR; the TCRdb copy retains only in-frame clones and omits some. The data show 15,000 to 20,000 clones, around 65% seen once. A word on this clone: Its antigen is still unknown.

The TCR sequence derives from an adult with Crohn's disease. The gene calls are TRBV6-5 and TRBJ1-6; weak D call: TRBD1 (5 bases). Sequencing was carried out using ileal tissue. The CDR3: CASRPSGVYNSPLHF. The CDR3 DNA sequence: TGTGCCAGCAGGCCTTCGGGGGTCTATAATTCACCCCTCCACTTT.